This T cell receptor beta chain was recorded in a study of cytomegalovirus exposure and HLA in healthy donors. Study-level information: A previous analysis identified 100 million to 120 million unique TCR beta sequences derived from 180 million or so T cells.

Study-level findings and limits: Generally TCR sequences proved uncommon, though certain public TCRs appeared in numerous donors.

Donors in the study were healthy people who gave bone marrow. Trimming shortened V by 6 bases and J by 8 bases, and 7 bases separated the two germline ends. CDR1 and CDR2 (germline): SQVTM, ANQGSEA. The CDR3 length is 10 residues. For this clone: What it recognizes is unknown.

The PCR employed 60 Vbeta primers together with 13 Jbeta primers. Clones were sequenced by immunoSEQ multiplex PCR, and TCRdb holds only the in-frame ones, with some missing. Of 200,000 to 250,000 clones listed, under 80% are singletons. V is TRBV29-1 and J is TRBJ1-4; perhaps TRBD1 as D (5 bases). This receptor was taken from a woman younger than 45 in good health and CMV-seronegative. The sample comprised PBMCs. The CDR3 sequence is CSVQGEKLFF. CDR3 DNA sequence: TGCAGCGTCCAGGGAGAAAAACTGTTTTTT.